This passage covers 27 T cell receptor beta chains from one sample sequenced in a study of T cells in Graves' hyperthyroidism and ophthalmopathy. Researchers amplified the TCR beta CDR3 regions from RNA transcripts. Primed by the HTBI set, a first-round RT-PCR was run on the TCR CDR3. From the multiplex PCR reads, TCRdb called clonotypes with MiXCR, one entry per CDR3 protein. The repertoire has about 210,000 distinct CDR3 sequences, 17% of them found once; the top ten carry approximately 50%. The sample taken for sequencing was blood. The origin of the receptors is a man between 50 and 59 years old with Graves' hyperthyroidism.

This clonotype was counted only a few times. The chain has TRBV30 and TRBJ2-7; possibly TRBD2 for D (6 bases). The CDR3 contains 14 residues. V was clipped by 1 base and J by 2 bases, with 12 bases between them. Per the germline V gene, CDR1 is GTSNPN and CDR2 is SVGIG (reference sequence). The CDR3 sequence is CAWSDAGKPYEQYF. CDR3 nucleotides: TGTGCCTGGAGTGATGCGGGAAAGCCCTACGAGCAGTACTTC.

This clonotype was seen a handful of times. The CDR3 sequence is CASRRTSGSFPGELFF. The CDR3 nucleotides are TGTGCCAGCAGGAGGACTAGCGGGAGTTTCCCCGGGGAGCTGTTTTTT. The chain employs TRBV25-1 and TRBJ2-2; 13 bases align to TRBD2. The CDR3 contains 16 residues. After removal of 6 bases from V and 6 bases from J, the junction contained 7 bases not matched to a gene. Germline V gene sequence: CDR1 MGHDK, CDR2 SYGVNS.

Comments on this clonotype: This may stem from a read error, because a much larger clone lies one nucleotide away. The chain uses TRBV20-1 and TRBJ2-5, with TRBD2 as a possible D gene (5 bases). CDR1 DFQATT and CDR2 SNEGSKA come from the germline V gene (reference sequence). CDR3 length: 15 amino acids. The V and J ends lost 8 bases and 4 bases respectively, with 23 bases between them. CDR3 bases: TGCAGTCCTCCGGTTCTACTAGGCCTAGGAGAGACCCAGTACTTC. Protein product: CSPPVLLGLGETQYF.

This clonotype was observed a handful of times. The chain is built from TRBV7-6 and TRBJ2-7; possible D gene TRBD2, 5 bases. Trimming cost V 5 bases and J 5 bases, with 16 bases left between them. Germline V gene sequence: CDR1 SGHVS, CDR2 FNYEAQ. This CDR3 has 14 residues. Here the CDR3 reads CASSPALRANEQYF. CDR3 nucleotide sequence: TGTGCCAGCAGCCCCGCCTTGAGGGCCAACGAGCAGTACTTC.

This clonotype was detected ten times or more. The chain is built from TRBV11-2 and TRBJ2-1; D is undetermined. The V gene's germline CDR1 is SGHAT and CDR2 FQNNGV. The CDR3 length is 15 residues. Trimming took off 1 base at V and 2 bases at J, with 9 bases between the two ends. This CDR3 reads CASSLVRTAYNEQFF. The DNA of the CDR3 is TGTGCCAGCAGCTTAGTCCGAACAGCCTACAATGAGCAGTTCTTC.

The sample holds many counts of this clonotype. The chain uses TRBV28 and TRBJ1-5; D may be TRBD1 (5 bases). Per germline, CDR1 MDHEN and CDR2 SYDVKM. The V gene lost 5 bases and the J gene lost 4 bases, with 12 bases spanning the gap. The CDR3 loop spans 14 amino acids. CDR3 in amino acids: CASSPQGRNQPQHF. The CDR3 DNA sequence: TGTGCCAGCAGTCCCCAGGGAAGGAATCAGCCCCAGCATTTT.

Of note for this clonotype: A clone one base away is much larger, so this may be a read error. The chain combines TRBV7-9 with TRBJ2-7; 8 bases are shared with TRBD2. The length of the CDR3 is 15 residues. Looked up from germline, CDR1 is SEHNR and CDR2 is FQNEAQ (reference sequence). The CDR3 DNA reads TGTGCCAGCAGCTTATTTAGCGGGACATCCTACGAGCAGCACTTC. Encoded protein: CASSLFSGTSYEQHF.

This chain uses TRBV6-2 or TRBV6-3 with TRBJ2-7, with TRBD2 matching over 7 bases. Germline CDR1 MNHEY, CDR2 SVGEGT. The CDR3 spans 17 residues. V gave up 0 bases and J gave up 2 bases; unmatched junction bases: 10. CDR3 nucleotides: TGTGCCAGCAGTTACTCGACTGGGAGCCGGGGGGCCTACGAGCAGTACTTC. Protein sequence: CASSYSTGSRGAYEQYF.

Comment on this clonotype: One junction end does not reproduce the germline sequence, and a read error may be involved. The chain carries TRBV7-9 and TRBJ2-2; D unresolved. The J call may be faulty, since TRBJ1-1 better matches the DNA end. CDR1 SEHNR and CDR2 FQNEAQ come from the germline V gene (reference sequence). The CDR3 is 12 residues long. As DNA, the CDR3 is TGTGCCAGCAACTTAGAACCCCTGGGAGCTTTCTTT. Protein product: CASNLEPLGAFF.

Points on this clonotype: A much larger clonotype is one base distant, so this may be a read error. The CDR3 protein is CASGGAANEKLSF. The CDR3 coding sequence is TGTGCCTCGGGGGGAGCAGCTAATGAAAAACTGTCTTTT. The chain carries TRBV30 and TRBJ1-4, with a possible D match to TRBD1 (5 bases). Germline V gene data show CDR1 as GTSNPN and CDR2 as SVGIG (reference sequence). This CDR3 region has 13 residues.

V is TRBV5-8 and J is TRBJ1-1, with D hard to call. The length of the CDR3 is 13 residues. The V gene lost 4 bases and the J gene lost 3 bases, with 10 bases spanning the gap. Germline lookup yields CDR1 SGHTS and CDR2 YDEGEE. The CDR3 loop is CASSTGPYTEAFF. Here the CDR3 DNA reads TGTGCCAGCAGCACCGGGCCTTACACTGAAGCTTTCTTT.

J is TRBJ2-7 and V is TRBV27; 9 bases fit TRBD2. With V trimmed by 3 bases and J by 6 bases, 3 bases remained unmatched. This CDR3 contains 13 residues. Germline assignment: CDR1 MNHEY and CDR2 SMNVEV (reference sequence). Written as DNA, the CDR3 is TGTGCCAGCAGTTTCGGGACTAGCCTCGAGCAGTACTTC. Translated, it gives CASSFGTSLEQYF.

This clonotype was recorded at least ten times. This may arise from a read error, as a much more abundant clone is one base away. The chain has TRBV30 and TRBJ2-1, with 9 bases that match TRBD2. The J segment lost 6 bases and the V segment lost 1 base, leaving 1 base of the junction unmatched. CDR3 size: 13 residues. The germline gives CDR1 GTSNPN, CDR2 SVGIG (reference sequence). The CDR3, as DNA: TGTGCCTGGAGTGGGACTAGCGCCAATGAGCAGTTCTTC. It yields the protein CAWSGTSANEQFF. Drawing the rest from reference TRBV30 and TRBJ2-1, the complete variable domain is SQTIHQWPATLVQPVGSPLSLECTVEGTSNPNLYWYRQAAGRGLQLLFYSVGIGQISSEVPQNLSASRPQDRQFILSSKKLLLSDSGFYLCAWSGTSANEQFFGPGTRLTVL.

The J gene is TRBJ1-5, the V gene TRBV7-8; maybe TRBD1 (6 bases). Deletions cut 5 bases from V and 2 bases from J, with 13 bases between. The length of the CDR3 is 15 residues. Germline V lookup: CDR1 SGHVS, CDR2 FQNEAQ. CDR3 protein: CASSLLGGRNQPQHF. The CDR3 DNA follows: TGTGCCAGCAGCCTCCTCGGGGGCCGCAATCAGCCCCAGCATTTT. Variable domain in full (rest from reference TRBV7-8 and TRBJ1-5): GAGVSQSPRYKVAKRGQDVALRCDPISGHVSLFWYQQALGQGPEFLTYFQNEAQLDKSGLPSDRFFAERPEGSVSTLKIQRTQQEDSAVYLCASSLLGGRNQPQHFGDGTRLSIL.

The rearrangement links TRBV10-3 to TRBJ2-4; TRBD2 matches 9 bases. This CDR3 spans 14 amino acids. V gave up 4 bases and J gave up 5 bases; unmatched junction bases: 3. From germline, CDR1 is ENHRY and CDR2 SYGVKD. The chain's CDR3 is CAISATSGENIQYF. CDR3 nucleotides: TGTGCCATCAGTGCGACTAGCGGTGAAAACATTCAGTACTTC.

This clonotype was recorded a few times. This sequence joins TRBV4-2 and TRBJ1-5; 9 nucleotides match TRBD1. The CDR3 is 16 amino acids. Germline assignment: CDR1 LGHNA and CDR2 YNFKEQ. V lost 2 bases, J lost 2 bases, and 4 bases stayed unmatched. The CDR3 spells CASSQQTGGRNQPQHF. For the CDR3, the DNA is TGTGCCAGCAGCCAACAGACAGGGGGACGCAATCAGCCCCAGCATTTT.

This clonotype was seen ten or more times. The genes are TRBV5-1 and TRBJ2-1, with 7 bases that match TRBD2. Germline CDR1 SGHRS, CDR2 YFSETQ. There are 14 residues in the CDR3. With 6 bases clipped from V and 1 base from J, the junction kept 4 bases outside the gene matches. CDR3: CASTGTTSYNEQFF. CDR3 sequence (DNA): TGCGCCAGCACCGGGACTACATCCTACAATGAGCAGTTCTTC.

This clonotype showed up many times. The gene calls are TRBV3-1 and TRBJ2-2; D is ambiguous. The ends were cut back, 1 base at V and 3 bases at J, with 9 bases in the middle. CDR1 and CDR2 (germline): LGHDT, YNNKEL (reference sequence). This CDR3 spans 15 amino acids. CDR3 in amino acids: CASSQANGYTGELFF. The CDR3 DNA reads TGTGCCAGCAGCCAAGCTAACGGGTACACCGGGGAGCTGTTTTTT.

This clonotype was seen many times. The rearrangement joins TRBV7-8 to TRBJ2-5; 8 bases map to TRBD1. CDR3 length equals 15 residues. The germline V gene encodes CDR1 SGHVS and CDR2 FQNEAQ. With 6 bases clipped from V and 4 bases from J, the junction kept 10 bases outside the gene matches. The CDR3 bases are TGTGCCAGCAGTCCTGACAGGGGAGGTCGAGAGACCCAGTACTTC. Protein: CASSPDRGGRETQYF.

This chain joins TRBV5-1 and TRBJ2-3; 8 positions agree with TRBD2. CDR1 is SGHRS, CDR2 YFSETQ, per germline. With V trimmed by 0 bases and J by 0 bases, 3 bases remained unmatched. This CDR3 is 16 amino acids long. The CDR3, as DNA: TGCGCCAGCAGCTTGGCCGCTAGCGGGAGCACAGATACGCAGTATTTT. Protein product: CASSLAASGSTDTQYF.

This clonotype came up a few times. Germline is not matched at one junction end, which may reflect a read error. The V call is TRBV2, the J call TRBJ1-3; TRBD1 matches 7 bases. Per germline, CDR1 SNHLY and CDR2 FYNNEI. This CDR3 comprises 14 residues. The CDR3 spells CASREGGAGNTIYF. Written as DNA, the CDR3 is TGTGCCAGCAGGGAAGGGGGCGCCGGAAACACCATATATTTT. Full variable domain (outside the CDR3, taken from reference TRBV2 and TRBJ1-3): EPEVTQTPSHQVTQMGQEVILRCVPISNHLYFYWYRQILGQKVEFLVSFYNNEISEKSEIFDDQFSVERPDGSNFTLKIRSTKLEDSAMYFCASREGGAGNTIYFGEGSWLTVV.

In this sample, this clonotype turned up a few times. This CDR3 is CSVEIYNEQFF. The CDR3 nucleotides are TGCAGCGTTGAAATCTACAATGAGCAGTTCTTC. This chain links TRBV29-1 with TRBJ2-1; D uncertain. V was cut by 2 bases and J by 3 bases, with 2 bases left in between. The CDR3 totals 11 residues. Germline V gene sequence: CDR1 SQVTM, CDR2 ANQGSEA.

In its sample, this clonotype was seen many times. V is TRBV3-1 and J is TRBJ2-1; 7 bases are shared with TRBD2. V lost 7 bases to trimming and J lost 10 bases; unmatched junction nucleotides: 10. Germline lookup yields CDR1 LGHDT and CDR2 YNNKEL (reference sequence). CDR3 length equals 13 residues. The DNA for the CDR3 is TGTGCCAGCATGGGACTAAACCGTGGGGAGCAGTTCTTC. The encoded protein is CASMGLNRGEQFF.

This clonotype has at least ten counts. The gene calls are TRBV20-1 and TRBJ1-1, with a weak D call TRBD1 (6 bases). The V end lost 3 bases, the J end lost 1 base, and 9 bases lay between the germline ends. CDR3 length equals 13 residues. CDR1 is DFQATT and CDR2 is SNEGSKA in the germline V gene (reference sequence). Here the CDR3 DNA reads TGCAGTGCTAGTAGACAGGAGAACACTGAAGCTTTCTTT. Amino acids: CSASRQENTEAFF.

This clonotype was counted a few times. V and J are TRBV19 and TRBJ1-1, with 7 bases matching TRBD1. V shed 4 bases, J shed 0 bases, and the junction held 5 bases outside the gene matches. Per the germline V gene, CDR1 is LNHDA and CDR2 is SQIVND (reference sequence). The CDR3 has 15 residues. CDR3 in amino acids: CASSRDSRMNTEAFF. DNA for the CDR3: TGTGCCAGTAGTAGGGACAGCCGAATGAACACTGAAGCTTTCTTT.

This chain links TRBV20-1 with TRBJ2-1; 14 positions agree with TRBD2. This CDR3 comprises 16 residues. J lost 8 bases, V lost 5 bases, and 11 bases had no gene match. Looked up from germline, CDR1 is DFQATT and CDR2 is SNEGSKA (reference sequence). CDR3 sequence (DNA): TGCAGTGCTCCTAGACTAGCGGGAGGGCCGCCGGATGAGCAGTTCTTC. Translation: CSAPRLAGGPPDEQFF.

This clonotype was observed at least ten times. The J gene is TRBJ2-2, the V gene TRBV24-1, with 12 bases fitting TRBD1. The germline CDR1 and CDR2 sequences are KGHDR and SFDVKD. There are 16 residues in the CDR3. V trimming: 3 bases; J trimming: 4 bases; junction bases outside the gene matches: 2. CDR3 protein: CATSDPGQGATGELFF. CDR3 sequence (DNA): TGTGCCACCAGTGATCCGGGACAGGGGGCCACCGGGGAGCTGTTTTTT.